The 16 T cell receptor beta chains below come from one sample, sequenced in a study of post-analysis software for immune sequencing data. Regarding the study as a whole: Roughly 5 TRBV segments (TRBV5-6, TRBV5-1 and TRBV20-1 among them) occurred more frequently in patients than in controls.

Their antigens are not known. Every TCR beta cDNA library bore unique molecular identifiers. TCRdb reprocessed the PCR reads via MiXCR and lists one record per CDR3 protein. The table records about 770,000 distinct CDR3 sequences, just over 45% of them present only once. Sequencing used blood. These receptor sequences come from a girl between 10 and 17 years old with multiple sclerosis.

This clonotype was seen once. This chain joins TRBV18 and TRBJ1-1; D unresolved. CDR1 is KGHSH, CDR2 LQKENI, per germline. V dropped 1 base and J dropped 6 bases, with 9 bases sitting between them. The CDR3 sequence is 13 residues long. CDR3 loop: CASSPRPGSEAFF. CDR3 coding DNA: TGTGCCAGCTCACCACGTCCGGGATCTGAAGCTTTCTTT.

The rearrangement uses TRBV20-1 and TRBJ1-2, with a possible D match to TRBD1 (6 bases). Trimming removed 6 bases from V and 8 bases from J, with 19 bases in between. The CDR3 consists of 13 residues. Looked up from germline, CDR1 is DFQATT and CDR2 is SNEGSKA (reference sequence). CDR3 residues: CSAREGRRGGYTF. The CDR3 DNA follows: TGCAGTGCCCGGGAAGGGCGCAGGGGAGGCTACACCTTC.

This clonotype was counted a few times. The chain couples TRBV6-1 to TRBJ2-7; 11 bases line up with TRBD2. This CDR3 has 17 amino acids. Unmatched junction bases numbered 9, after V lost 1 base and J lost 4 bases. CDR1 is MNHNS and CDR2 is SASEGT in the germline V gene. CDR3 DNA: TGTGCCAGCAGTGAAGTCGGAGGACTAGCGGGTCCATACGAGCAGTACTTC. Its protein product is CASSEVGGLAGPYEQYF.

This clonotype was observed a handful of times. The chain has TRBV6-2 or TRBV6-3 and TRBJ1-1; D is unresolved. The germline V and J ends were trimmed by 7 bases and 3 bases, with 18 bases remaining between them. The CDR3 runs 15 residues. Germline V gene sequence: CDR1 MNHEY, CDR2 SVGEGT. CDR3 sequence: CASTTLTAPDTEAFF. Here the CDR3 DNA reads TGTGCCAGCACCACCCTGACCGCCCCGGACACTGAAGCTTTCTTT.

J is TRBJ1-2 and V is TRBV20-1, with 8 bases aligning to TRBD1. V lost 0 bases to trimming and J lost 1 base; unmatched junction nucleotides: 4. The CDR3 is 15 residues long. Germline CDR1 is DFQATT and CDR2 is SNEGSKA (reference sequence). The CDR3 region has the DNA TGCAGTGCTAGAGATCTACAGGGGGATAACTATGGCTACACCTTC. Translating gives CSARDLQGDNYGYTF.

This clonotype showed up just a few times. V gene TRBV10-3 combines with J gene TRBJ2-1; maybe TRBD2 (7 bases). The germline V and J ends were trimmed by 3 bases and 4 bases, with 10 bases remaining between them. Germline CDR1 and CDR2: ENHRY and SYGVKD. The CDR3 extends over 14 amino acids. CDR3 sequence: CAISDEGGYNEQFF. The CDR3 DNA is TGTGCCATCAGTGACGAGGGGGGGTACAATGAGCAGTTCTTC.

The chain is built from TRBV7-9 and TRBJ2-1; 10 nucleotides line up with TRBD2. The CDR3 consists of 16 residues. Germline values: CDR1 SEHNR, CDR2 FQNEAQ (reference sequence). V lost 6 bases and J lost 4; bases outside the gene matches: 9. The CDR3 nucleotides are TGTGCCAGCAGATACGGACTAGCGGCCGGTTACAATGAGCAGTTCTTC. As protein: CASRYGLAAGYNEQFF.

This clonotype came up a few times. The chain combines TRBV6-5 with TRBJ2-7; 11 nucleotides line up with TRBD2. The ends lost 6 bases at V and 4 bases at J; junction bases unmatched: 5. Germline values: CDR1 MNHEY, CDR2 SVGAGI. The CDR3 length is 14 residues. CDR3 sequence (DNA): TGTGCCAGCAGGGGACTAGCGGATGATTACGAGCAGTACTTC. Its translation: CASRGLADDYEQYF.

This chain connects TRBV7-2 to TRBJ2-4; weak D call: TRBD2 (6 bases). The J call may not be correct, given that the DNA end is closer to TRBJ2-7. The CDR3 spans 20 residues. Germline V CDR1 and CDR2: SGHTA, FQGNSA. Here the CDR3 reads CASSLALFSSKAGRAYEQYF. CDR3 DNA sequence: TGTGCCAGCAGCTTAGCTCTGTTTTCTTCGAAAGCGGGCCGGGCCTACGAGCAGTACTTC.

Only one count was recorded for this clonotype. The chain has TRBV12-3 or TRBV12-4 and TRBJ1-5; maybe TRBD1 (6 bases). Trimming stripped 5 bases from V and 3 bases from J, with 14 bases between. The CDR3 consists of 15 residues. This chain's CDR3 is CASSHNTGLNQPQHF. Written as DNA, the CDR3 is TGTGCCAGCAGTCACAACACAGGGCTCAATCAGCCCCAGCATTTT.

This clonotype was picked up one time. The chain combines TRBV10-3 with TRBJ1-2; D might be TRBD1 (5 bases). Per the germline V gene, CDR1 is ENHRY and CDR2 is SYGVKD. The CDR3 has 14 amino acids. Trimming pared 2 bases from V and 6 bases from J, leaving 13 bases between. The CDR3 DNA sequence: TGTGCCATCAGTGAGGGCACAGGAACGGATGGCTACACCTTC. It translates to CAISEGTGTDGYTF.

V is TRBV4-3 and J is TRBJ2-5, with a tentative D call TRBD1 (5 bases). Judging by the DNA end, TRBJ2-7 fits better; the J call may be wrong. The CDR3 is 15 amino acids. Germline V gene sequence: CDR1 LGHNA, CDR2 YSLEER. The CDR3 nucleotides read TGCGCCAGCAGCCAAGTAAGGGGTTTGACCTACGAGCAGTACTTC. This codes for CASSQVRGLTYEQYF.

About this clonotype itself: An end of the junction does not agree with germline; a read error may underlie this. The chain is built from TRBV7-2 and TRBJ2-4; D perhaps matches TRBD1 (6 bases). The germline CDR1 and CDR2 sequences are SGHTA and FQGNSA. The length of the CDR3 is 14 residues. In nucleotides, the CDR3 is TGTGCCAGCACCGTCACCGGGGTTAGGGACATTCGGTACTTC. It specifies CASTVTGVRDIRYF.

This clonotype was detected a few times. This chain joins TRBV3-1 and TRBJ2-7; 10 bases fit TRBD2. CDR1 LGHDT and CDR2 YNNKEL come from the germline V gene (reference sequence). The CDR3 sequence is 16 residues long. Losses at the gene ends were 3 bases for V and 0 bases for J; bases not matched to a gene: 5. The CDR3 reads CASSQITSGNSYEQYF. Here the CDR3 DNA reads TGTGCCAGCAGCCAGATAACTAGCGGGAACTCCTACGAGCAGTACTTC.

The chain employs TRBV13 and TRBJ2-4, with 11 bases fitting TRBD1. CDR1 PRHDT and CDR2 FYEKMQ come from the germline V gene (reference sequence). The trim removed 5 bases at V and 6 bases at J, leaving 9 bases unmatched. This CDR3 has 16 residues. The CDR3 is CASSHRDRGYRNIQYF. DNA for the CDR3: TGTGCCAGCAGCCATCGGGACAGGGGGTATAGAAACATTCAGTACTTC.

The chain uses TRBV7-2 and TRBJ1-2; possibly TRBD1 for D (6 bases). Trimming took 3 bases from V and 5 from J, leaving 19 bases between them. CDR3 size: 16 residues. Germline lookup yields CDR1 SGHTA and CDR2 FQGNSA. In nucleotides, the CDR3 is TGTGCCAGCAGCTTGGAAACAGGGAGGTTCGAATATGGCTACACCTTC. Residues: CASSLETGRFEYGYTF.